Following are 9 T cell receptor beta chains from one sample sequenced in a study of shared clonotypes between healthy human individuals (TCRdb year 2020). Library construction relied on the immunoSEQ multiplex PCR assay. TCRdb re-hosts the immuneACCESS table, in-frame sequences only. Its copies lack some clones; in the studies checked, an unresolved V gene accounts for under half of them, and the cause for the rest is not known. The sample records about 2,500,000 clones, just over 90% of which are singletons. The ten largest clones add up to roughly 0.15% of the sample. The sample consisted of naive CD4+ T cells sorted from blood. The cell subset or site label of this sample denotes: CD45RA+ positively selected. Receptor source: a man between 18 and 35 years old in good health.

This clone has more than one count but fewer than ten. Within the sample, other DNA sequences also encode this same CDR3. The chain is built from TRBV5-1 and TRBJ1-5, with D unclear. V lost 2 bases and J 3 bases, leaving 6 bases between the germline ends. The CDR3 loop spans 13 amino acids. Germline V CDR1 and CDR2: SGHRS, YFSETQ. CDR3 sequence reads: CASSFDINQPQHF. In DNA, the CDR3 is TGCGCCAGCAGCTTCGACATCAATCAGCCCCAGCATTTT.

This chain joins TRBV5-6 and TRBJ2-1, with D perhaps TRBD1 (5 bases). The CDR3 consists of 16 residues. CDR1 and CDR2 from the germline V gene are SGHDT and YYEEEE. Trimming stripped 2 bases from V and 4 bases from J, with 16 bases between. The CDR3 coding sequence is TGTGCCAGCAGCTTTTTAGGGGCTTCTGGATACAATGAGCAGTTCTTC. It codes for CASSFLGASGYNEQFF.

The gene calls are TRBV4-1 and TRBJ2-1; D remains unclear. The V and J ends lost 2 bases and 15 bases respectively, with 14 bases between them. Per the germline V gene, CDR1 is MGHRA and CDR2 is YSYEKL. The CDR3 length is 12 residues. This CDR3 reads CASSQLGFRLFF. DNA of the CDR3: TGCGCCAGCAGCCAATTGGGTTTCCGTCTGTTCTTC.

V and J are TRBV28 and TRBJ1-1; no firm D call. V was shortened by 5 bases and J by 1 base, with 8 bases between the two germline ends. Germline V gene data show CDR1 as MDHEN and CDR2 as SYDVKM. The CDR3 is 13 residues long. CDR3 region: CASSTDPNTEAFF. In nucleotides, the CDR3 is TGTGCCAGCAGTACAGATCCGAACACTGAAGCTTTCTTT.

This chain uses TRBV18 with TRBJ1-4; D uncertain. There are 15 residues in the CDR3. CDR1 is KGHSH and CDR2 is LQKENI in the germline V gene. Trimming pared 0 bases from V and 5 bases from J, leaving 10 bases between. The CDR3 sequence: CASSPPSKQNEKLFF. In nucleotides, the CDR3 is TGTGCCAGCTCACCACCGTCTAAGCAAAATGAAAAACTGTTTTTT.

The J gene is TRBJ2-1, the V gene TRBV7-8; D gene ambiguous. The CDR3 sequence is 14 residues long. CDR1 and CDR2 from the germline V gene are SGHVS and FQNEAQ. V was clipped by 5 bases and J by 9 bases, with 17 bases between them. CDR3 sequence reads: CASSPRAVGIEQFF. The CDR3 DNA is TGTGCCAGCAGCCCTAGGGCTGTGGGGATTGAGCAGTTCTTC.

This clone was detected a few times. The rearrangement joins TRBV27 to TRBJ1-6, with TRBD1 identical over 10 bases. The CDR3 extends over 15 amino acids. J gave up 9 bases and V 3 bases, and 5 bases lay outside the gene matches. Germline V gene sequence: CDR1 MNHEY, CDR2 SMNVEV (reference sequence). Written as DNA, the CDR3 is TGTGCCAGCAGTTTTGTGGGACAGGGGACTTCACCCCTCCACTTT. Translating it yields CASSFVGQGTSPLHF.

The J gene is TRBJ2-1, the V gene TRBV27; 11 bases map to TRBD2. Germline CDR1 is MNHEY and CDR2 is SMNVEV (reference sequence). Trimming removed 6 bases from V and 7 bases from J; junction bases left unmatched: 5. The CDR3 runs 14 residues. CDR3 loop: CASRGTSGRNEQFF. DNA for the CDR3: TGTGCCAGCAGAGGGACTAGCGGTAGGAATGAGCAGTTCTTC.

This sequence joins TRBV30 and TRBJ1-2, with D maybe TRBD1 (6 bases). CDR3 length: 14 amino acids. Germline V gene data show CDR1 as GTSNPN and CDR2 as SVGIG (reference sequence). V lost 0 bases and J lost 4, with 12 bases in between. This CDR3 is CAWSVETGPYGYTF. The CDR3 coding sequence is TGTGCCTGGAGTGTGGAGACAGGTCCCTATGGCTACACCTTC.